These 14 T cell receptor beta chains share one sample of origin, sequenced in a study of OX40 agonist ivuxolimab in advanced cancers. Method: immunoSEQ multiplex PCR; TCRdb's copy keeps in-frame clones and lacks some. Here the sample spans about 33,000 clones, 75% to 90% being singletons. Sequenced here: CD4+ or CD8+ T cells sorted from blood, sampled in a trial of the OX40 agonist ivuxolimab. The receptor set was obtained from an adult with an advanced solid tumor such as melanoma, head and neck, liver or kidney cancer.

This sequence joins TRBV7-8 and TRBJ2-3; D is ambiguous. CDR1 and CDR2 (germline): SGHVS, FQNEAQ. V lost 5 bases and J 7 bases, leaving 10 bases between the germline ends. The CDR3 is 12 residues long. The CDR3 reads CASSPGVYTQYF. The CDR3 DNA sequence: TGTGCCAGCAGCCCTGGCGTGTATACGCAGTATTTT. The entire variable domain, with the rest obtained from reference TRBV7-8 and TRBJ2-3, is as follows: GAGVSQSPRYKVAKRGQDVALRCDPISGHVSLFWYQQALGQGPEFLTYFQNEAQLDKSGLPSDRFFAERPEGSVSTLKIQRTQQEDSAVYLCASSPGVYTQYFGPGTRLTVL.

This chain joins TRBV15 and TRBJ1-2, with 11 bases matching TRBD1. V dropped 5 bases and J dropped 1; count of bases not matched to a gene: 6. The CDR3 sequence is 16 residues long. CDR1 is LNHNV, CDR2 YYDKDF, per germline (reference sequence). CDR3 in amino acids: CATSQDRGHSNYGYTF. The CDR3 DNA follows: TGTGCCACCAGCCAGGACAGGGGGCATAGTAACTATGGCTACACCTTC. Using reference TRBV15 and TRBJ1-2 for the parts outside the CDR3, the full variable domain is DAMVIQNPRYQVTQFGKPVTLSCSQTLNHNVMYWYQQKSSQAPKLLFHYYDKDFNNEADTPDNFQSRRPNTSFCFLDIRSPGLGDTAMYLCATSQDRGHSNYGYTFGSGTRLTVV.

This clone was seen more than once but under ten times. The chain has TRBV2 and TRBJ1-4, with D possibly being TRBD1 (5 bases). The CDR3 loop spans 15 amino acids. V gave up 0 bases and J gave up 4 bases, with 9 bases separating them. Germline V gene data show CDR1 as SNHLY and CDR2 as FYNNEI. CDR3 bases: TGTGCCAGCAGTGAAGCGTTGGGACTTAATGAAAAACTGTTTTTT. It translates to CASSEALGLNEKLFF.

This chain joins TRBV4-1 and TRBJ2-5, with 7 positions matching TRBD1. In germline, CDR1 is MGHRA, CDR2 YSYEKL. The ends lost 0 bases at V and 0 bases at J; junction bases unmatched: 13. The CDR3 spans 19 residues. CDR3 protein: CASSQDVTGEDGDQETQYF. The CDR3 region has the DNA TGCGCCAGCAGCCAAGATGTCACAGGGGAAGATGGGGACCAAGAGACCCAGTACTTC.

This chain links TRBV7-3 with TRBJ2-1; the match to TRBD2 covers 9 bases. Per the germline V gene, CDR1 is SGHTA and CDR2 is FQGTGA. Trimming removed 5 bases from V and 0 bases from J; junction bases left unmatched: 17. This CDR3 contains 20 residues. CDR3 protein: CASSPLGMREGFGSYNEQFF. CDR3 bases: TGTGCCAGCAGCCCCCTCGGGATGCGGGAGGGGTTCGGCTCCTACAATGAGCAGTTCTTC.

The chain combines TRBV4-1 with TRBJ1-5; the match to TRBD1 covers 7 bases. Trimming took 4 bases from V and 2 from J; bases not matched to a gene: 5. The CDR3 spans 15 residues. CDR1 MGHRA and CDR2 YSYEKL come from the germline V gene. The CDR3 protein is CASSPTGLGNQPQHF. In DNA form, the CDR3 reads TGCGCCAGCAGCCCGACAGGGTTGGGCAATCAGCCCCAGCATTTT.

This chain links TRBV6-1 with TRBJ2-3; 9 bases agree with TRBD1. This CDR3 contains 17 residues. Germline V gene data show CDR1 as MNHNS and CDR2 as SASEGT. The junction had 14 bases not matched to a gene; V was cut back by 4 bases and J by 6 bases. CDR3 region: CASSGAKQGASYDTQYF. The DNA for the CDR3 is TGTGCCAGCAGTGGGGCTAAACAGGGGGCGAGTTACGATACGCAGTATTTT.

CDR3 DNA: TGTGCCAGCAGCTTATTCCAATCAGGGGACCCCACCGGGGAGCTGTTTTTT. Its translation: CASSLFQSGDPTGELFF. This chain connects TRBV7-8 to TRBJ2-2, with D perhaps matching TRBD1 (6 bases). The CDR3 contains 17 residues. The V end lost 2 bases, the J end lost 4 bases, and 17 bases lay between the germline ends. Germline V gene data show CDR1 as SGHVS and CDR2 as FQNEAQ.

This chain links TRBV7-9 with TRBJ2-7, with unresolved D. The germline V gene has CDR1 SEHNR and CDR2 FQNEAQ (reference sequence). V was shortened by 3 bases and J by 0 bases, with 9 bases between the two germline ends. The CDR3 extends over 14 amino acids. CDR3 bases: TGTGCCAGCAGCTTCGGACGCTCCTCCTACGAGCAGTACTTC. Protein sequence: CASSFGRSSYEQYF. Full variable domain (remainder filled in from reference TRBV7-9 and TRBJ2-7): DTGVSQNPRHKITKRGQNVTFRCDPISEHNRLYWYRQTLGQGPEFLTYFQNEAQLEKSRLLSDRFSAERPKGSFSTLEIQRTEQGDSAMYLCASSFGRSSYEQYFGPGTRLTVT.

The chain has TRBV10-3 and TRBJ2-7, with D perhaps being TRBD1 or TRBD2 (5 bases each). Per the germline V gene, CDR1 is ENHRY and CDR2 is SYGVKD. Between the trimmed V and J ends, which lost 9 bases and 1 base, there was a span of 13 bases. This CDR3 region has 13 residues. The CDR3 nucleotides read TGTGCCATACGGGACCGCACATCCTACGAGCAGTACTTC. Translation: CAIRDRTSYEQYF.

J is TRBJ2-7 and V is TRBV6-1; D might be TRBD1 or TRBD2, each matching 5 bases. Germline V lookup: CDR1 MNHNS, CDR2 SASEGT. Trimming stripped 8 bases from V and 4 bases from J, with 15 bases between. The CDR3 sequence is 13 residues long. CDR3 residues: CASERDLTYEQYF. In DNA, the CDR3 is TGTGCCAGCGAAAGGGACCTTACATACGAGCAGTACTTC.

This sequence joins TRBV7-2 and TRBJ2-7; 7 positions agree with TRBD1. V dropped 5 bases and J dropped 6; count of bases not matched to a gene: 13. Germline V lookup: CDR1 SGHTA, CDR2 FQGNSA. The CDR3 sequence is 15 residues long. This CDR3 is CASSRPGQTSTEQYF. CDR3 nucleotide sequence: TGTGCCAGCAGCCGGCCGGGACAGACCTCGACCGAGCAGTACTTC.

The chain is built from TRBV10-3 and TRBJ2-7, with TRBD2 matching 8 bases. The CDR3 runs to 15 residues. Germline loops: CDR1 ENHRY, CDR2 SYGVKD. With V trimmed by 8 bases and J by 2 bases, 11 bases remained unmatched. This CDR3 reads CAISFTSGIPYEQYF. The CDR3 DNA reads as TGTGCCATCTCCTTCACTAGCGGTATCCCCTACGAGCAGTACTTC.

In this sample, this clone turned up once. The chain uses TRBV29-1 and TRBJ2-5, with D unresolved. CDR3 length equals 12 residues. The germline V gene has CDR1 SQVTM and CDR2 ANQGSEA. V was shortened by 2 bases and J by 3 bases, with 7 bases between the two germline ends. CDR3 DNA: TGCAGCGTTGAATGGGCAGAAGAGACCCAGTACTTC. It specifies CSVEWAEETQYF. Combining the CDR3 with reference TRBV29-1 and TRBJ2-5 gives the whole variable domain SAVISQKPSRDICQRGTSLTIQCQVDSQVTMMFWYRQQPGQSLTLIATANQGSEATYESGFVIDKFPISRPNLTFSTLTVSNMSPEDSSIYLCSVEWAEETQYFGPGTRLLVL.